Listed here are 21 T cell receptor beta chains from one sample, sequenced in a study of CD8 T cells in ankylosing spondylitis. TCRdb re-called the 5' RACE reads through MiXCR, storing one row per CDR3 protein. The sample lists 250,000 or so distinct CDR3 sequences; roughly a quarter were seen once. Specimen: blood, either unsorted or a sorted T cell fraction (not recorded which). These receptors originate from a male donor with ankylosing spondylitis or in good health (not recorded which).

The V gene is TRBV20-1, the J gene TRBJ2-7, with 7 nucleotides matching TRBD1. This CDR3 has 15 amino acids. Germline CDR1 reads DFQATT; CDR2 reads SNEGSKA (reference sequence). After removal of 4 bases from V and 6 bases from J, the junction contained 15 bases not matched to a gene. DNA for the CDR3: TGCAGTGCTAACGACAGGGAACGAACGAAAGGCGAGCAGTACTTC. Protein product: CSANDRERTKGEQYF.

DNA for the CDR3: TGTGCCAGCCAGAGCGGCGACACAGATACGCAGTATTTT. Its translation is CASQSGDTDTQYF. V gene TRBV12-3 or TRBV12-4 combines with J gene TRBJ2-3, with a tentative D call TRBD2 (5 bases). Trimming stripped 8 bases from V and 2 bases from J, with 11 bases between. The CDR3 is 13 residues long.

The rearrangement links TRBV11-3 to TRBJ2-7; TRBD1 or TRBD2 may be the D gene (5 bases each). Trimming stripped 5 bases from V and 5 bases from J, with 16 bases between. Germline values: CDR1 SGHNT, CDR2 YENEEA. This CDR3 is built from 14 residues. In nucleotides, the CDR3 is TGTGCCAGCAGCCTAAGTCCAGGGACGAACGAGCAGTACTTC. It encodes CASSLSPGTNEQYF.

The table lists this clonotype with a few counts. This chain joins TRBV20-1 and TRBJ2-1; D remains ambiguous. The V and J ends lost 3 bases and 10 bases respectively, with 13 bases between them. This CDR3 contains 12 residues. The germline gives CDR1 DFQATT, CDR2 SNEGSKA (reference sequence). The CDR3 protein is CSASQQGREQFF. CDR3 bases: TGCAGTGCTAGCCAGCAAGGGCGGGAGCAGTTCTTC.

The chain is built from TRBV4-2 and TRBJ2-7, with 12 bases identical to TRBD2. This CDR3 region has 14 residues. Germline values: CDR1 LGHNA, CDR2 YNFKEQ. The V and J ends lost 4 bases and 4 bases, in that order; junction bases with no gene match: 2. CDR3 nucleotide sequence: TGTGCCAGCAGCCGCGGGACTAGCGGGTACGAGCAGTACTTC. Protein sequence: CASSRGTSGYEQYF.

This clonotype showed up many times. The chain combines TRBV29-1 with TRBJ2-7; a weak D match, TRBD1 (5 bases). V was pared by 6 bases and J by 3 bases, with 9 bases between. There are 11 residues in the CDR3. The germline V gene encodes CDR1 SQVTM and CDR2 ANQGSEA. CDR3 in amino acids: CSVRQSYEQYF. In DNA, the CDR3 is TGCAGCGTAAGACAGAGCTACGAGCAGTACTTC.

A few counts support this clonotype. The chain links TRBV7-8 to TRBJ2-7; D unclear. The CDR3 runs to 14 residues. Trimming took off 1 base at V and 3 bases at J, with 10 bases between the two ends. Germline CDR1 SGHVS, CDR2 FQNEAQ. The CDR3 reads CASSLVRHIYEQYF. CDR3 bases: TGTGCCAGCAGCTTAGTTCGACACATCTACGAGCAGTACTTC.

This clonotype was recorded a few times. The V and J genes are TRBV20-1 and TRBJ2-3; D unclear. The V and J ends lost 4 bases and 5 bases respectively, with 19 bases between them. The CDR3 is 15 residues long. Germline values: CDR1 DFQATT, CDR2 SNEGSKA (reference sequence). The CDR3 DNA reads TGCAGTGCTACTAGGACCGCTCCCGTCCTAGATACGCAGTATTTT. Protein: CSATRTAPVLDTQYF.

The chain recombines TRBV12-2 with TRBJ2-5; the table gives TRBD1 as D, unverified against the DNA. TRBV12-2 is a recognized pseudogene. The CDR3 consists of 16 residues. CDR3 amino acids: CASRLGGGTDQETQYF. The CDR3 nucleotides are TGTGCAAGTCGCTTAGGGGGGGGGACCGACCAAGAGACCCAGTACTTC.

CDR3 in amino acids: CASSLDAGSSQNIQYF. Written as DNA, the CDR3 is TGTGCCAGCAGCTTAGATGCAGGGTCCTCCCAAAACATTCAGTACTTC. The rearrangement uses TRBV7-9 and TRBJ2-4; D may be TRBD1 (5 bases). CDR1 SEHNR and CDR2 FQNEAQ come from the germline V gene (reference sequence). V lost 1 base and J lost 5, with 15 bases in between. The CDR3 runs to 16 residues. Combining the CDR3 with reference TRBV7-9 and TRBJ2-4 gives the whole variable domain DTGVSQNPRHKITKRGQNVTFRCDPISEHNRLYWYRQTLGQGPEFLTYFQNEAQLEKSRLLSDRFSAERPKGSFSTLEIQRTEQGDSAMYLCASSLDAGSSQNIQYFGAGTRLSVL.

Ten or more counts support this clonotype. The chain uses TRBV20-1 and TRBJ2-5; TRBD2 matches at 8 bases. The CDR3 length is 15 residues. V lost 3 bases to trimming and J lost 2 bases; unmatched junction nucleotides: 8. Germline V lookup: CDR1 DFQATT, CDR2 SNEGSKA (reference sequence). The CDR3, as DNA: TGCAGTGCTAGCGGACTAGCCCACGTTCAAGAGACCCAGTACTTC. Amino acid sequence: CSASGLAHVQETQYF.

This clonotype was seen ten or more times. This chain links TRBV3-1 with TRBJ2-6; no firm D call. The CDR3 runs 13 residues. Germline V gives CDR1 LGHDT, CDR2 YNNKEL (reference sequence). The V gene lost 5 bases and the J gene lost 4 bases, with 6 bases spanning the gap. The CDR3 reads CASSSPGANVLTF. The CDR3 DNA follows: TGTGCCAGCAGCTCCCCCGGGGCCAACGTCCTGACTTTC.

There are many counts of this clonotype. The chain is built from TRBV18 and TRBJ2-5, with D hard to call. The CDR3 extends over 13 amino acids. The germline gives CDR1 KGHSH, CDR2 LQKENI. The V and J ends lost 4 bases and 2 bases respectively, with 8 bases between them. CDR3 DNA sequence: TGTGCCAGCTCACTAACAATACAAGAGACCCAGTACTTC. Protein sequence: CASSLTIQETQYF. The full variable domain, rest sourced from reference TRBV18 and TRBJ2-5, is NAGVMQNPRHLVRRRGQEARLRCSPMKGHSHVYWYRQLPEEGLKFMVYLQKENIIDESGMPKERFSAEFPKEGPSILRIQQVVRGDSAAYFCASSLTIQETQYFGPGTRLLVL.

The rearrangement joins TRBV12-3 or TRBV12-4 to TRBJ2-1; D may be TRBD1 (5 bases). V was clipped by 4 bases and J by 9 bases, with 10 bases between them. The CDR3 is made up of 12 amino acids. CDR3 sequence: CASSSDSREQFF. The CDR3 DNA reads TGTGCCAGCAGTTCCGACAGCCGTGAGCAGTTCTTC.

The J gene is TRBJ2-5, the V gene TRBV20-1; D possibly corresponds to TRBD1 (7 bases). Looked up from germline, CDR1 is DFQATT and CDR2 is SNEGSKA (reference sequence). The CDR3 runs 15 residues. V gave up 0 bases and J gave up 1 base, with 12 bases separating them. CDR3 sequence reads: CSARDPRGAQETQYF. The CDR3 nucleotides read TGCAGTGCTAGAGACCCCAGGGGGGCCCAAGAGACCCAGTACTTC.

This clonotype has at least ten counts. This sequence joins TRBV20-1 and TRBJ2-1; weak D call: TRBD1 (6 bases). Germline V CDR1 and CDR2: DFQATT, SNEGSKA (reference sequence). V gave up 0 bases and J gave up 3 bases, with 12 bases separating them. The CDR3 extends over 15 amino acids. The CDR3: CSARDLGADYNEQFF. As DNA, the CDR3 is TGCAGTGCTAGAGATCTGGGGGCAGACTACAATGAGCAGTTCTTC.

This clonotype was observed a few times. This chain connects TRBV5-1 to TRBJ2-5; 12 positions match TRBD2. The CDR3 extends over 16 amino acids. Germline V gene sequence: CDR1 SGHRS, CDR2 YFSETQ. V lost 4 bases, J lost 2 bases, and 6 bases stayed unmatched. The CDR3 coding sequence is TGCGCCAGCAGCCGCACTAGCGGGGGGTCACAAGAGACCCAGTACTTC. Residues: CASSRTSGGSQETQYF.

CDR3 DNA: TGTGCCATCAGTGAGTCTAGGGACAGGTCCCCCTACGAGCAGTACTTC. Translated: CAISESRDRSPYEQYF. The chain joins TRBV10-3 to TRBJ2-7; TRBD1 aligns across 8 bases. Germline lookup yields CDR1 ENHRY and CDR2 SYGVKD. J was trimmed by 2 bases and V by 0 bases; bases with no gene match: 6. The CDR3 covers 16 residues.

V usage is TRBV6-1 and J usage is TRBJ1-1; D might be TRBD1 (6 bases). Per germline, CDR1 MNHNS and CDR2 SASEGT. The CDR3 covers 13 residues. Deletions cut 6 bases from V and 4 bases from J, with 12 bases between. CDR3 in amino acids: CASRSGAGTEAFF. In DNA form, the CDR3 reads TGTGCCAGCAGGTCGGGGGCGGGCACTGAAGCTTTCTTT.

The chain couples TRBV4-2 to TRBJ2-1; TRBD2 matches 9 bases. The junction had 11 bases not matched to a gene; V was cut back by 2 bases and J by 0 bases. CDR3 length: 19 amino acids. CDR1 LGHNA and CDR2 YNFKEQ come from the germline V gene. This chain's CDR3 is CASSQRALAGSSSYNEQFF. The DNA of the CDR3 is TGTGCCAGCAGCCAACGTGCCCTAGCGGGGTCGAGCTCCTACAATGAGCAGTTCTTC.

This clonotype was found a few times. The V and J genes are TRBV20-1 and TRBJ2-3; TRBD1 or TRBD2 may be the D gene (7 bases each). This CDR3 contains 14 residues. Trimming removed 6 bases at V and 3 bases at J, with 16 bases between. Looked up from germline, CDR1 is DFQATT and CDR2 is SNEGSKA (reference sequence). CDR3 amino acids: CSARGRAGTDTQYF. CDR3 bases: TGCAGTGCCAGGGGGAGGGCGGGAACAGATACGCAGTATTTT.